This TCR beta chain was documented in a study of tumor-infiltrating lymphocytes in primary liver carcinoma. Study summary: The patient group consisted of men and women aged 30 to 69 years.

The roughly 20-31 mg bulk tissue piece was not sorted before simultaneous RNA and DNA extraction. In regard to this clonotype: Its antigen is still unknown. One end of the junction is discordant with germline, which a read error may explain.

The template, about 550 ng total RNA, yielded TCR beta cDNA made with a constant-region primer. Three nested multiplex PCR rounds of slightly modified ARM-PCR generated TCR beta libraries. It was with TRBV1-TRBV30 forward primers and a C-beta reverse primer that the first two PCR rounds were run, at around 11 cycles each. TCRdb re-analysed the multiplex PCR reads in MiXCR, keeping a single row per CDR3 protein. The repertoire holds 75,000 to 80,000 distinct CDR3 sequences, with roughly 69% as singletons. CDR3 length equals 15 residues. Germline V gives CDR1 SGHAT, CDR2 FQNNGV. Study outcomes and limitations: A significantly higher top-250-clone fraction was found in tumors than in blood (p = 0.039). Between tumor regions, pairs overlapped more than tumor-adjacent and tumor-blood pairs did.

The specimen sequenced was tumor-adjacent normal liver tissue. The chain joins TRBV11-2 to TRBJ2-7, with D maybe TRBD2 (6 bases). The receptor comes from a middle-aged man with primary liver carcinoma and hepatitis B virus infection. The CDR3 region has the DNA TGTGTCAGCAGCTTCATGACAGATCCGGACTACGAGTACTACTTC. Amino acid sequence: CVSSFMTDPDYEYYF.